The entry below describes one TCR beta chain. This sample also contains other DNA sequences that code for the same CDR3. This sample is part of a study of technical replicates of blood from a few donors. TCRdb's copy holds only in-frame clones and misses some; the assay was immunoSEQ multiplex PCR. The sample includes nearly 80,000 clones, approximately 93% seen only once; the top ten take around 0.4%. The CDR3 has 15 amino acids. V lost 0 bases, J lost 4 bases, and 4 bases stayed unmatched. From germline, CDR1 is SGHRS and CDR2 YFSETQ. The receptor's source is a human donor in good health. The sequenced sample was T cells isolated from PBMCs. This chain connects TRBV5-1 to TRBJ1-3, with 7 bases matching TRBD1. CDR3 nucleotide sequence: TGCGCCAGCAGCTTGGGACAGGGTGCCGGAAACACCATATATTTT. It specifies CASSLGQGAGNTIYF.